The entry below describes one T cell receptor beta chain. The antigen it recognizes is unknown. No base qualities exist here, and no much larger clone lies one base off it. Sequences MNHEY (CDR1) and SVGAGI (CDR2) are obtained from the germline V gene. V and J are truncated by 4 bases and 2 bases respectively, leaving an intervening sequence of 6 bases. The CDR3, from cysteine to phenylalanine, totals 13 residues. The kept DNA is CDR3 alone, 39 bases in frame from the first base. This sample was included in a study of blood T cell repertoires in COVID-19 (dated by TCRdb to the early 2020s). Background on the whole study: Samples from collaborators originated in the United States, Italy and Spain and spanned both the acute and convalescent phases of COVID-19. The repertoires were released in a freely available public database intended as a resource for research on the immune response to SARS-CoV-2. Where available, HLA class I and class II types were taken from metadata supplied by the sample provider and were not determined by assay-based typing. The prospective study material was composed of cDNA or gDNA derived from T cells, B-cell-depleted T cells, or PBMCs. A de-identified subject ID, COVID-19 status, age in years and sex were almost always included in the sample metadata. Samples were obtained from the ongoing ImmuneRACE study (first 160 participants) and from about 1,300 subjects provided by 6 global collaborators. The dataset comprised deeply sampled blood TCRbeta repertoires from subjects exposed to, actively infected with, or recovered from COVID-19. Study-wide conclusions, independent of this receptor: The quantity of clinical and demographic metadata differed by source and by participant and was supplied without curation.

Whole blood was collected in K2EDTA tubes by collaborating institutions according to the institutions' own protocols. For TCRbeta analysis, collaborators shipped samples in one of three forms: frozen whole blood, isolated PBMCs, or DNA extracted from either of those sample types. TCRbeta CDR3 regions were amplified from genomic DNA using the immunoSEQ Assay, a bias-controlled multiplex PCR. The original pipeline was this. The number of nucleated cells in each sample was estimated from the amplification of reference gene primers within the assay. To quantify the absolute abundance of each unique TCRbeta CDR3 rearrangement, sequence reads were collapsed and filtered. For each sample, productive Simpson clonality was calculated as the square root of Simpson's diversity index across productive rearrangements. TCRdb provides this immuneACCESS table in a form limited to in-frame rearrangements. Some clones are lacking; in checked studies, under half of them reflect an unresolved V gene, and why the rest are absent is not known. D and trimming come from the DNA, and the V and J calls and clone size come from that table. The sample yields about 300,000 clones; around 89% were counted once. Together, the top ten hold about 4.6% of the sample.

Sequencing input: peripheral blood. This clonotype originated in a man aged 35-49 years with acute or convalescent COVID-19. The rearranged chain carries TRBV6-5 and TRBJ2-1; the D gene is perhaps TRBD1, from 5 matching bases. The CDR3 sequence is CASSLGAYNEQFF. The sequenced DNA is TGTGCCAGCAGTTTAGGGGCCTACAATGAGCAGTTCTTC.